This T cell receptor (beta chain) is from a study of CD8+ T cells in alopecia areata. Study-wide results and limits: Affected lesional scalp, above all in alopecia totalis/universalis, was more clonal than normal scalp. In scalp samples, resident alphabeta T cells of normal skin are also sequenced.

On this clone: Antigen specificity is unknown.

It was from PBMCs that CD4+ and CD8+ T cells were sorted. The CDR3 runs to 14 residues. The V end lost 0 bases, the J end lost 0 bases, and 7 bases lay between the germline ends. Looked up from germline, CDR1 is SGHRS and CDR2 is YFSETQ. RNA was isolated and reverse transcribed to cDNA, the sequencing template. Repertoires were generated with immunoSEQ multiplex PCR, while TCRdb's copy carries only in-frame clones and drops some. The table has about 200,000 clones, roughly three fifths seen once. This clonotype originated in a human donor in good health. The chain couples TRBV5-1 to TRBJ2-7; D gene unclear. Source material: CD8+ T cells sorted from blood. The DNA for the CDR3 is TGCGCCAGCAGCTTGGAAGCCTACTCCTACGAGCAGTACTTC. As protein: CASSLEAYSYEQYF.